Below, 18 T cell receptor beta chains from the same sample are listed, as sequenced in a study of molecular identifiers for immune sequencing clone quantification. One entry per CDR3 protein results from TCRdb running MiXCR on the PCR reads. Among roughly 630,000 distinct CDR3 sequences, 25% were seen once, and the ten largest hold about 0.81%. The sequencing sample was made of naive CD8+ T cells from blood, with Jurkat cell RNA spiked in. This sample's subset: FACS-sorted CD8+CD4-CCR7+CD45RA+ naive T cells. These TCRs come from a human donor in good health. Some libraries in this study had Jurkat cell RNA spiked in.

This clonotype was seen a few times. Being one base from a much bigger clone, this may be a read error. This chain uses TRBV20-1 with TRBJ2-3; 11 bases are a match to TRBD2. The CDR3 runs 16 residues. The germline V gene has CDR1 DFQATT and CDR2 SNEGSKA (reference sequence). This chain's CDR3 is CGAKISGRALPDTQYF. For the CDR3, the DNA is TGCGGTGCCAAAATTAGCGGGAGGGCCTTACCAGATACGCAGTATTTT.

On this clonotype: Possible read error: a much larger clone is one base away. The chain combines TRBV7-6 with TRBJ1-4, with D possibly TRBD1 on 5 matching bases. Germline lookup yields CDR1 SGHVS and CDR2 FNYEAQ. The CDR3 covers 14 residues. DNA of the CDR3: TGTGCCAGCAGCCTCAGGGTTTATGATGAAAAACTGTGTTTT. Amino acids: CASSLRVYDEKLCF.

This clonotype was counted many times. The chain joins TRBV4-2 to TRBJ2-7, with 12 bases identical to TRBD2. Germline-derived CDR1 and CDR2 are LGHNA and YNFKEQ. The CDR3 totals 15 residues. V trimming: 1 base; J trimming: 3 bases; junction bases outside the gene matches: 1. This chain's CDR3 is CASSQGLAGVYEQYF. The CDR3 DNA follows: TGTGCCAGCAGCCAAGGACTAGCGGGAGTCTACGAGCAGTACTTC.

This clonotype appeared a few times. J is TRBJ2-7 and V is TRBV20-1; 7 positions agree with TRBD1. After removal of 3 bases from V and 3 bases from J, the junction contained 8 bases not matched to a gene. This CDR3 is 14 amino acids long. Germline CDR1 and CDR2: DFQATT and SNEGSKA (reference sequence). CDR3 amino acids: CSASLPGQSYEQYF. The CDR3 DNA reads TGCAGTGCTAGCCTTCCGGGACAGAGCTACGAGCAGTACTTC.

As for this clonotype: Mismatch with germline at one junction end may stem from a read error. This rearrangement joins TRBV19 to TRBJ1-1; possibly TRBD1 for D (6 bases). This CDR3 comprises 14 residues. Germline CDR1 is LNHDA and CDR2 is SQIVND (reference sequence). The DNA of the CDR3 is TGTGCCACTGAAGGGGGACATATGAACACTGAAGCTCTCTTT. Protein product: CATEGGHMNTEALF.

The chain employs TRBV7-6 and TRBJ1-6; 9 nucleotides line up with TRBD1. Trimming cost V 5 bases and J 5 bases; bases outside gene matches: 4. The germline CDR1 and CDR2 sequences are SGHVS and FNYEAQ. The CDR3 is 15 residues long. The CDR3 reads CASSATGGDNSPLHF. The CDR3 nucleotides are TGTGCCAGCAGCGCCACAGGGGGCGATAATTCACCCCTCCACTTT.

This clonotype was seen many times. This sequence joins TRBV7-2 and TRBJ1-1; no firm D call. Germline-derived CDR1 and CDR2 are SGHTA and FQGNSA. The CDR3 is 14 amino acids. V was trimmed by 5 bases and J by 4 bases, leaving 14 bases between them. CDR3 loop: CASSPIDWSTEAFF. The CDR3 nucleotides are TGTGCCAGCAGCCCAATTGATTGGAGCACTGAAGCTTTCTTT.

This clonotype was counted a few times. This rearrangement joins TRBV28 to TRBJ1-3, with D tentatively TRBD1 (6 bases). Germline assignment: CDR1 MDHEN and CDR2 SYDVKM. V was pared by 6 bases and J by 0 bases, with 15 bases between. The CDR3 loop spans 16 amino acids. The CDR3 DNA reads TGTGCCAGCAGCCCCGGCAGGGGACTCTCTGGAAACACCATATATTTT. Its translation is CASSPGRGLSGNTIYF. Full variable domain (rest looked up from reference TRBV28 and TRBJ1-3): DVKVTQSSRYLVKRTGEKVFLECVQDMDHENMFWYRQDPGLGLRLIYFSYDVKMKEKGDIPEGYSVSREKKERFSLILESASTNQTSMYLCASSPGRGLSGNTIYFGEGSWLTVV.

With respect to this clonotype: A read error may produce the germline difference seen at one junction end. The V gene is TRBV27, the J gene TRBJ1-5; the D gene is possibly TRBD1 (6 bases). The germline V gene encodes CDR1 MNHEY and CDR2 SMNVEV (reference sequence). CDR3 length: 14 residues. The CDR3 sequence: CAISTRGADQPQHF. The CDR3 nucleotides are TGTGCCATCAGTACCAGGGGAGCGGATCAACCCCAGCATTTT.

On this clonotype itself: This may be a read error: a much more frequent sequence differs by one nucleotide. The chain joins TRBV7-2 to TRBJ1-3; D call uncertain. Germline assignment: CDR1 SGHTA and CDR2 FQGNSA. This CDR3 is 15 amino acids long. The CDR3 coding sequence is TGTGCCAGCAGCTTAGACGGATCCTCTGGAAACACCATGTATTTT. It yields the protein CASSLDGSSGNTMYF.

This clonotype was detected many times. CDR3 DNA sequence: TGTGCCAGCAGTGATTGGGGTGGAGACACCGGGGAGCTGTTTTTT. Its protein is CASSDWGGDTGELFF. This chain joins TRBV25-1 and TRBJ2-2; D not certain. The V end was cut by 3 bases, the J end by 3 bases, with 11 bases between. CDR1 and CDR2 (germline): MGHDK, SYGVNS. CDR3 length equals 15 residues.

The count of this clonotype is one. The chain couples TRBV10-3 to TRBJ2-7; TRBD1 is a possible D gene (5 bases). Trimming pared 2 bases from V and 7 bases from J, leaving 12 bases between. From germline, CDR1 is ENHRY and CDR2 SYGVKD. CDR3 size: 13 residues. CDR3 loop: CAISEGADWEQYF. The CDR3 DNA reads TGTGCCATCAGTGAGGGGGCGGATTGGGAGCAGTACTTC.

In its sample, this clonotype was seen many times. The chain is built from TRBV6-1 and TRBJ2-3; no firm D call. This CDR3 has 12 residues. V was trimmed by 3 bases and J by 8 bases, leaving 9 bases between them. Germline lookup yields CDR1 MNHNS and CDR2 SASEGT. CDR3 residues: CASSETLSTQYF. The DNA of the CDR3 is TGTGCCAGCAGTGAGACCCTCTCTACGCAGTATTTT.

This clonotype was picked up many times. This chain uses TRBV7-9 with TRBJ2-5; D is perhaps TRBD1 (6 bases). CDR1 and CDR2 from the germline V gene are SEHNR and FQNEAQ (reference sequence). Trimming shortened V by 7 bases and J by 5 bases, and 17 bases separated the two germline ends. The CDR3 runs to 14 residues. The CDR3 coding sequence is TGTGCCAGCATCAACCAACAGGGTCCGGAGACCCAGTACTTC. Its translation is CASINQQGPETQYF.

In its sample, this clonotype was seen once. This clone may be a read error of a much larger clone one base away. CDR3 sequence: CAWMMVLRGTEAFF. CDR3 nucleotides: TGTGCCTGGATGATGGTCCTCAGGGGCACTGAAGCTTTCTTT. V usage is TRBV30 and J usage is TRBJ1-1, with D maybe TRBD1 (6 bases). Trimming left V 4 bases short and J 4 bases short, with 16 bases between. CDR1 GTSNPN and CDR2 SVGIG come from the germline V gene (reference sequence). The CDR3 runs to 14 residues.

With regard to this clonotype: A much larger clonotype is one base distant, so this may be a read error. The CDR3 loop reads CSARSGGVLQESQYF. The CDR3 region has the DNA TGCAGTGCTAGAAGCGGGGGAGTCCTCCAAGAGTCCCAGTACTTC. J is TRBJ2-5 and V is TRBV20-1, with 8 bases lining up with TRBD2. The CDR3 runs 15 residues. Germline V CDR1 and CDR2: DFQATT, SNEGSKA (reference sequence).

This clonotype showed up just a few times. The DNA for the CDR3 is TGTGCCAGCAGTTCTAGCGTCCTTTTGAATGAGCAGTTCTTC. Encoded protein: CASSSSVLLNEQFF. The rearrangement joins TRBV28 to TRBJ2-1; the D gene is possibly TRBD2 (6 bases). The CDR3 consists of 14 residues. From germline, CDR1 is MDHEN and CDR2 SYDVKM. V gave up 4 bases and J gave up 7 bases, with 14 bases separating them.

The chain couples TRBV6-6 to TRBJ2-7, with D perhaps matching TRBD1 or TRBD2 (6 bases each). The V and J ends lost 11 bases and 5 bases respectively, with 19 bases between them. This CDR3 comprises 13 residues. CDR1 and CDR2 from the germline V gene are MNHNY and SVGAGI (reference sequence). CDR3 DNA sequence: TGTGCCTGCGGCGGGACATCAGCCCACGAGCAGTACTTC. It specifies CACGGTSAHEQYF.